The 29 T cell receptor beta chains reported below all come from one sample, sequenced in a study of T cell responses to AZD1222 COVID-19 vaccine. The method was immunoSEQ multiplex PCR; TCRdb's version includes in-frame clones alone and lacks a portion of them. The sample holds 120,000 or so clones, around 92% seen once. Sequenced here: peripheral blood, sampled on day 0 of AZD1222 vaccination. The source of these receptors is an adult in good health.

This rearrangement joins TRBV27 to TRBJ2-2; unclear D gene. Trimming shortened V by 6 bases and J by 1 base, and 9 bases separated the two germline ends. This CDR3 has 14 residues. Germline V gene data show CDR1 as MNHEY and CDR2 as SMNVEV (reference sequence). The CDR3 region is CASSPGRNTGELFF. CDR3 nucleotide sequence: TGTGCCAGCAGCCCTGGACGGAACACCGGGGAGCTGTTTTTT.

The chain has TRBV29-1 and TRBJ1-2; TRBD1 matches 11 bases. The V segment lost 6 bases and the J segment 6 bases; nucleotides outside the gene matches: 18. There are 17 residues in the CDR3. From germline, CDR1 is SQVTM and CDR2 ANQGSEA. The CDR3: CSVGGFGQGAEAHGYTF. Written as DNA, the CDR3 is TGCAGCGTCGGGGGTTTTGGACAGGGGGCGGAAGCTCATGGCTACACCTTC.

The chain combines TRBV3-1 (or the pseudogene TRBV3-2) with TRBJ1-4; 10 nucleotides agree with TRBD1. The CDR3 covers 13 residues. From germline, CDR1 is LGHDT and CDR2 YNNKEL (reference sequence). The V segment lost 4 bases and the J segment 11 bases; nucleotides outside the gene matches: 4. The CDR3 is CASSPLGQGKLFF. CDR3 coding DNA: TGTGCCAGCAGCCCCCTGGGACAGGGGAAACTGTTTTTT.

The V and J genes are TRBV11-3 and TRBJ1-2; 8 bases agree with TRBD1. V lost 1 base, J lost 6 bases, and 7 bases stayed unmatched. The CDR3 consists of 15 residues. Germline CDR1 SGHNT, CDR2 YENEEA. The CDR3 region is CASSLVRTGLDGYTF. The CDR3 DNA follows: TGTGCCAGCAGCTTAGTTCGGACAGGGCTTGATGGCTACACCTTC.

The chain has TRBV3-1 (or the pseudogene TRBV3-2) and TRBJ2-2, with D possibly being TRBD1 or TRBD2 (6 bases each). V shed 4 bases and J shed 4 bases, with 16 bases lying between them. The CDR3 loop spans 16 amino acids. Looked up from germline, CDR1 is LGHDT and CDR2 is YNNKEL (reference sequence). The CDR3 is CASSRRGQKPTGELFF. The CDR3 coding sequence is TGTGCCAGCAGCCGCCGGGGGCAGAAACCCACCGGGGAGCTGTTTTTT.

The chain uses TRBV30 and TRBJ1-6; a possible D gene is TRBD1 (6 bases). Deletions cut 0 bases from V and 7 bases from J, with 13 bases between. Germline CDR1 is GTSNPN and CDR2 is SVGIG (reference sequence). This CDR3 contains 15 residues. The CDR3 loop reads CAWSVLEGGNSPLHF. DNA of the CDR3: TGTGCCTGGAGTGTACTTGAGGGGGGGAATTCACCCCTCCACTTT.

The rearrangement joins TRBV28 to TRBJ1-2; 7 bases fit TRBD1. J was trimmed by 5 bases and V by 3 bases; bases with no gene match: 9. The CDR3 is 15 amino acids. Germline lookup yields CDR1 MDHEN and CDR2 SYDVKM. CDR3 sequence (DNA): TGTGCCAGCAGTTTCTTTGACAGGGAGAAGTATGGCTACACCTTC. Its translation: CASSFFDREKYGYTF.

The chain uses TRBV5-1 and TRBJ1-1, with 8 bases aligning to TRBD1. The V and J ends lost 3 bases and 5 bases, in that order; junction bases with no gene match: 3. Looked up from germline, CDR1 is SGHRS and CDR2 is YFSETQ. CDR3 length: 13 amino acids. CDR3 nucleotides: TGCGCCAGCAGCTATGGACAGGGTACTGAAGCTTTCTTT. Protein product: CASSYGQGTEAFF.

The CDR3: CASSDRATDTQYF. The CDR3 bases are TGTGCCAGCAGTGACAGGGCAACAGATACGCAGTATTTT. V is TRBV6-4 and J is TRBJ2-3; no clear D gene. This CDR3 spans 13 amino acids. The germline V gene has CDR1 MRHNA and CDR2 SNTAGT. Trimming left V 2 bases short and J 3 bases short, with 6 bases between.

This rearrangement joins TRBV6-4 to TRBJ2-1, with TRBD2 matching 9 bases. Trimming removed 0 bases from V and 4 bases from J; junction bases left unmatched: 1. The CDR3 consists of 15 residues. CDR1 is MRHNA and CDR2 is SNTAGT in the germline V gene. CDR3 protein: CASSDSTSGYNEQFF. CDR3 DNA sequence: TGTGCCAGCAGTGACTCGACTAGCGGATACAATGAGCAGTTCTTC.

CDR3 residues: CASSPLGNTEAFF. In DNA form, the CDR3 reads TGTGCCAGCAGCCCCTTAGGAAACACTGAAGCTTTCTTT. The chain recombines TRBV3-1 (or the pseudogene TRBV3-2) with TRBJ1-1; no clear D gene. The germline V and J ends were trimmed by 4 bases and 2 bases, with 8 bases remaining between them. Looked up from germline, CDR1 is LGHDT and CDR2 is YNNKEL (reference sequence). There are 13 residues in the CDR3.

This clone was counted a single time. V is TRBV29-1 and J is TRBJ2-7; D gene uncertain. This CDR3 has 15 residues. CDR1 SQVTM and CDR2 ANQGSEA come from the germline V gene. V gave up 0 bases and J gave up 0 bases, with 12 bases separating them. The CDR3 is CSVEDGVLTSYEQYF. In DNA, the CDR3 is TGCAGCGTTGAAGATGGGGTTCTTACCTCCTACGAGCAGTACTTC.

The chain links TRBV5-1 to TRBJ2-3; D may correspond to TRBD1 or TRBD2 (5 bases each). This CDR3 is 16 amino acids long. V lost 0 bases and J lost 4, with 15 bases in between. Germline V gene data show CDR1 as SGHRS and CDR2 as YFSETQ. The CDR3 DNA is TGCGCCAGCAGCTTGGATCCACAGATGGGGGCAGATACGCAGTATTTT. Translation gives CASSLDPQMGADTQYF. Full variable domain (rest looked up from reference TRBV5-1 and TRBJ2-3): KAGVTQTPRYLIKTRGQQVTLSCSPISGHRSVSWYQQTPGQGLQFLFEYFSETQRNKGNFPGRFSGRQFSNSRSEMNVSTLELGDSALYLCASSLDPQMGADTQYFGPGTRLTVL.

The genes are TRBV28 and TRBJ1-2; weak D call: TRBD1 (6 bases). Trimming shortened V by 2 bases and J by 4 bases, and 8 bases separated the two germline ends. The V gene's germline CDR1 is MDHEN and CDR2 SYDVKM. The CDR3 covers 13 residues. The CDR3 region has the DNA TGTGCCAGCAGTTTACTGACAGGCTATGGCTACACCTTC. It is translated as CASSLLTGYGYTF.

This chain connects TRBV21-1 to TRBJ2-3; the table calls TRBD2, which could not be checked here. TRBV21-1 is termed a pseudogene. The CDR3 sequence is 17 residues long. Here the CDR3 DNA reads TGTGCCCCTCTCGGCGGGAGGGTAGGGGGGAAGAGGGATACGCAGTATTTT. This codes for CAPLGGRVGGKRDTQYF.

The chain uses TRBV2 and TRBJ2-2, with 10 bases identical to TRBD1. Germline V gene sequence: CDR1 SNHLY, CDR2 FYNNEI. J gave up 4 bases and V 6 bases, and 11 bases lay outside the gene matches. CDR3 size: 17 residues. In DNA form, the CDR3 reads TGTGCCAGCAGGGGACACCGGGACAGGGGATTCACCGGGGAGCTGTTTTTT. Amino acids: CASRGHRDRGFTGELFF. Combining the CDR3 with reference TRBV2 and TRBJ2-2 gives the whole variable domain EPEVTQTPSHQVTQMGQEVILRCVPISNHLYFYWYRQILGQKVEFLVSFYNNEISEKSEIFDDQFSVERPDGSNFTLKIRSTKLEDSAMYFCASRGHRDRGFTGELFFGEGSRLTVL.

The J gene is TRBJ2-2, the V gene TRBV27; 9 nucleotides line up with TRBD2. The V segment lost 6 bases and the J segment 7 bases; nucleotides outside the gene matches: 3. CDR1 is MNHEY and CDR2 is SMNVEV in the germline V gene (reference sequence). The CDR3 has 13 amino acids. For the CDR3, the DNA is TGTGCCAGCAGGCGGGAGGGCTTCGGGGAGCTGTTTTTT. This codes for CASRREGFGELFF.

This sequence joins TRBV5-1 and TRBJ2-3, with 10 bases identical to TRBD2. CDR1 is SGHRS, CDR2 YFSETQ, per germline. J lost 2 bases, V lost 2 bases, and 5 bases had no gene match. The CDR3 has 16 amino acids. CDR3 DNA sequence: TGCGCCAGCAGCTTCAATAGCGGGAGGTTCACAGATACGCAGTATTTT. Residues: CASSFNSGRFTDTQYF.

The J gene is TRBJ1-1, the V gene TRBV5-1; D remains unclear. V was cut by 3 bases and J by 9 bases, with 9 bases left in between. This CDR3 has 11 residues. Germline V lookup: CDR1 SGHRS, CDR2 YFSETQ. CDR3 in DNA: TGCGCCAGCAGCTCCCAAGACCAAGCTTTCTTT. This codes for CASSSQDQAFF.

The J gene is TRBJ1-1, the V gene TRBV5-4, with 8 bases identical to TRBD1. The germline V gene has CDR1 SGHNT and CDR2 YYREEE (reference sequence). With V trimmed by 0 bases and J by 6 bases, 7 bases remained unmatched. The CDR3 is made up of 15 amino acids. CDR3 nucleotide sequence: TGTGCCAGCAGCTTGGGACAGGGGCGAACTGCTGAAGCTTTCTTT. It specifies CASSLGQGRTAEAFF.

This chain links TRBV11-1 with TRBJ2-1, with 10 positions matching TRBD2. CDR1 is SGHAT and CDR2 is FQDESV in the germline V gene (reference sequence). Trimming took 6 bases from V and 7 from J; bases not matched to a gene: 12. CDR3 size: 16 residues. CDR3 sequence reads: CASRRSGTSEENEQFF. CDR3 nucleotide sequence: TGTGCCAGCAGACGCTCCGGGACTAGCGAAGAGAATGAGCAGTTCTTC.

The rearrangement links TRBV7-3 to TRBJ2-3, with 10 bases aligning to TRBD2. The CDR3 spans 15 residues. Germline CDR1 is SGHTA and CDR2 is FQGTGA. V lost 3 bases, J lost 1 base, and 1 base stayed unmatched. Written as DNA, the CDR3 is TGTGCCAGCAGCTTTGGACTAGCGGGCACAGATACGCAGTATTTT. This translates into CASSFGLAGTDTQYF.

This chain links TRBV10-3 with TRBJ1-5, with TRBD1 matching over 7 bases. Germline CDR1 ENHRY, CDR2 SYGVKD. The CDR3 consists of 14 residues. The V and J ends lost 2 bases and 6 bases, in that order; junction bases with no gene match: 4. In nucleotides, the CDR3 is TGTGCCATCAGTGAGGAGACAGGGATTCAGCCCCAGCATTTT. Translated: CAISEETGIQPQHF.

The V gene is TRBV7-9, the J gene TRBJ1-2, with 9 bases identical to TRBD1. Germline lookup yields CDR1 SEHNR and CDR2 FQNEAQ (reference sequence). The CDR3 has 16 residues. The ends lost 1 base at V and 7 bases at J; junction bases unmatched: 10. The CDR3 loop reads CASSLGWDREVRGYTF. Written as DNA, the CDR3 is TGTGCCAGCAGCTTAGGCTGGGACAGGGAAGTCCGTGGCTACACCTTC.

The chain links TRBV11-2 to TRBJ2-3; 11 bases map to TRBD2. The V gene's germline CDR1 is SGHAT and CDR2 FQNNGV. The junction had 6 bases not matched to a gene; V was cut back by 4 bases and J by 0 bases. The CDR3 has 17 amino acids. CDR3 coding DNA: TGTGCCAGCAGCTCGAGACTAGCGGGGACTAGCACAGATACGCAGTATTTT. Its translation: CASSSRLAGTSTDTQYF.

This rearrangement joins TRBV28 to TRBJ2-1, with 11 bases fitting TRBD2. Trimming removed 7 bases from V and 8 bases from J; junction bases left unmatched: 19. CDR3 length: 18 amino acids. Germline assignment: CDR1 MDHEN and CDR2 SYDVKM. CDR3 nucleotide sequence: TGTGCCAGCACCCTACGGAGGACTAGCGGGTCAGCAGTCGATGAGCAGTTCTTC. It translates to CASTLRRTSGSAVDEQFF.

The sample holds a few counts of this clone. J is TRBJ2-7 and V is TRBV30; D is perhaps TRBD1 or TRBD2 (5 bases each). From germline, CDR1 is GTSNPN and CDR2 SVGIG (reference sequence). The CDR3 runs 13 residues. Trimming cost V 5 bases and J 5 bases, with 16 bases left between them. The CDR3 loop reads CAWAPEGYHEQYF. CDR3 bases: TGTGCCTGGGCTCCAGAGGGGTACCACGAGCAGTACTTC. The full variable domain, its missing parts supplied by reference TRBV30 and TRBJ2-7, is SQTIHQWPATLVQPVGSPLSLECTVEGTSNPNLYWYRQAAGRGLQLLFYSVGIGQISSEVPQNLSASRPQDRQFILSSKKLLLSDSGFYLCAWAPEGYHEQYFGPGTRLTVT.

The rearrangement uses TRBV14 and TRBJ1-2, with D uncertain. Trimming shortened V by 4 bases and J by 5 bases, and 11 bases separated the two germline ends. CDR1 and CDR2 from the germline V gene are SGHDN and FVKESK. CDR3 length: 13 residues. In nucleotides, the CDR3 is TGTGCCAGCAGCCTTCTGATGGGGTATGGCTACACCTTC. This gives the protein CASSLLMGYGYTF.

The gene calls are TRBV5-6 and TRBJ1-5; tentative D call: TRBD1 (6 bases). Deletions cut 3 bases from V and 2 bases from J, with 9 bases between. This CDR3 has 14 amino acids. Germline assignment: CDR1 SGHDT and CDR2 YYEEEE. The CDR3 DNA sequence: TGTGCCAGCAGCTATTACAGGGGCAATCAGCCCCAGCATTTT. It encodes CASSYYRGNQPQHF.